This T cell receptor beta chain was captured in a study of T-cell reconstitution after alpha-beta-depleted transplantation in children. The TCRbeta library incorporated unique molecular identifiers. TCRdb itself ran the PCR reads through MiXCR, one entry per CDR3 protein. This sample has some 300,000 distinct CDR3 sequences, with 9% to 12% found just once. This clonotype was found many times. This CDR3 region has 14 residues. Germline V lookup: CDR1 SQVTM, CDR2 ANQGSEA. The trim removed 4 bases at V and 5 bases at J, leaving 5 bases unmatched. The rearrangement links TRBV29-1 to TRBJ2-5; 12 bases match TRBD2. This TCR came from a human donor who donated a stem cell graft to a child with acute lymphoblastic leukemia. The sequencing used PBMCs from the stem cell graft donor, collected from the stem cell graft. The CDR3 DNA sequence: TGCAGCGTTGCGCTAGCGGGAGGGGTTGAGACCCAGTACTTC. The encoded protein is CSVALAGGVETQYF. The full variable domain, rest sourced from reference TRBV29-1 and TRBJ2-5, is SAVISQKPSRDICQRGTSLTIQCQVDSQVTMMFWYRQQPGQSLTLIATANQGSEATYESGFVIDKFPISRPNLTFSTLTVSNMSPEDSSIYLCSVALAGGVETQYFGPGTRLLVL.